This T cell receptor beta chain was sequenced for a study of blood T cell repertoires in COVID-19. Study-level information: The United States, Italy and Spain supplied acute and convalescent COVID-19 samples.

Which cohort a participant joined came from the clinical history participants gave. Germline CDR1 and CDR2: SQVTM and ANQGSEA. The junction had 8 bases not matched to a gene; V was cut back by 6 bases and J by 8 bases. CDR3 size: 13 residues. As processed by the authors: Nucleated cell number was recorded as an estimate derived from reference gene primer amplification. Profiled with immunoSEQ multiplex PCR; TCRdb holds only in-frame clones, not every one. Clone size and the V and J calls come from that table; the DNA yielded D and trimming. The table lists over 200,000 clones, under 85% of them singletons.

Sequenced sample: PBMCs or T cells enriched from blood (not recorded which). The chain has TRBV29-1 and TRBJ1-2; TRBD1 matches at 11 bases. The origin of this receptor is a man between 60 and 70 years old who had recovered from COVID-19. The CDR3: CSVAGQGARGYTF. Written as DNA, the CDR3 is TGCAGCGTCGCCGGACAGGGGGCGCGGGGCTACACCTTC.